The 30 T cell receptor beta chains listed next were all sequenced from one sample in a study of graft-versus-host responses after intestinal transplantation. Intraepithelial plus lamina propria lymphocytes were released by processing graft tissue. Profiled with immunoSEQ multiplex PCR; TCRdb holds only in-frame clones, not every one. The repertoire holds around 13,000 clones, with roughly 74% as singletons. Sequenced material: ileum tissue, taken 16 days after intestinal transplant. These receptors originate from a human patient who received an intestinal transplant, so some T cells may come from the graft donor.

The V call is TRBV4-3, the J call TRBJ2-5, with 11 bases aligning to TRBD2. Trimming cost V 0 bases and J 5 bases; bases outside gene matches: 8. Germline-derived CDR1 and CDR2 are LGHNA and YSLEER. CDR3 length equals 17 residues. The CDR3 reads CASSQDSLAGGLETQYF. CDR3 bases: TGCGCCAGCAGCCAAGATAGTCTAGCGGGGGGCTTGGAGACCCAGTACTTC.

This chain joins TRBV9 and TRBJ2-2; 12 nucleotides line up with TRBD2. Germline-derived CDR1 and CDR2 are SGDLS and YYNGEE. CDR3 length: 20 amino acids. V was clipped by 4 bases and J by 3 bases; unmatched bases: 16. This chain's CDR3 is CASSHQTGLAGTIYTGELFF. The CDR3 DNA sequence: TGTGCCAGCAGCCATCAAACTGGACTAGCGGGAACCATTTACACCGGGGAGCTGTTTTTT.

This clone was picked up one time. The gene calls are TRBV6-6 and TRBJ2-7; D perhaps matches TRBD2 (6 bases). The ends were cut back, 0 bases at V and 2 bases at J, with 14 bases in the middle. CDR1 MNHNY and CDR2 SVGAGI come from the germline V gene (reference sequence). CDR3 length: 16 residues. The CDR3 DNA reads TGTGCCAGCAGTTACTCAGGCGGAGGGAGGCCCTACGAGCAGTACTTC. Its translation: CASSYSGGGRPYEQYF.

This clone occurred once. The chain's CDR3 is CASKNRDRGLSGNTIYF. The CDR3 DNA sequence: TGTGCCAGCAAAAACCGGGACAGGGGTCTCTCTGGAAACACCATATATTTT. This rearrangement joins TRBV28 to TRBJ1-3; 10 bases agree with TRBD1. Trimming at V came to 7 bases and at J to 0 bases, leaving 9 bases not matched to a gene. CDR1 and CDR2 from the germline V gene are MDHEN and SYDVKM. This CDR3 comprises 17 residues.

J is TRBJ2-1 and V is TRBV4-3; 9 bases are a match to TRBD1. V lost 2 bases, J lost 7 bases, and 6 bases stayed unmatched. The CDR3 is made up of 15 amino acids. Germline lookup yields CDR1 LGHNA and CDR2 YSLEER. Here the CDR3 DNA reads TGCGCCAGCAGCCAATACCTAGGACAGGGGAATGAGCAGTTCTTC. Protein sequence: CASSQYLGQGNEQFF.

Concerning this clone itself: Other DNA sequences in the same sample also yield this CDR3. V is TRBV11-2 and J is TRBJ2-3; 7 bases agree with TRBD2. The CDR3 has 14 residues. Germline V gene data show CDR1 as SGHAT and CDR2 as FQNNGV. Unmatched junction bases numbered 1, after V lost 1 base and J lost 3 bases. In nucleotides, the CDR3 is TGTGCCAGCAGCTTAGGCGGGGGAACAGATACGCAGTATTTT. Its translation is CASSLGGGTDTQYF.

This chain links TRBV28 with TRBJ2-6, with 8 bases matching TRBD1. CDR1 is MDHEN, CDR2 SYDVKM, per germline. This CDR3 contains 19 residues. After removal of 0 bases from V and 0 bases from J, the junction contained 7 bases not matched to a gene. The chain's CDR3 is CASSLWGQVISSGANVLTF. Written as DNA, the CDR3 is TGTGCCAGCAGTTTATGGGGACAGGTGATATCCTCTGGGGCCAACGTCCTGACTTTC.

The rearrangement links TRBV30 to TRBJ2-5, with TRBD1 matching 8 bases. The CDR3 runs to 14 residues. Germline CDR1 GTSNPN, CDR2 SVGIG (reference sequence). With 3 bases clipped from V and 3 bases from J, the junction kept 6 bases outside the gene matches. CDR3 bases: TGTGCCTGGAGCTGGACAGGGCCCGAAGAGACCCAGTACTTC. Translated, it gives CAWSWTGPEETQYF. The whole variable domain, filled in from reference TRBV30 and TRBJ2-5, reads SQTIHQWPATLVQPVGSPLSLECTVEGTSNPNLYWYRQAAGRGLQLLFYSVGIGQISSEVPQNLSASRPQDRQFILSSKKLLLSDSGFYLCAWSWTGPEETQYFGPGTRLLVL.

The rearrangement links TRBV10-1 to TRBJ2-2; 13 nucleotides agree with TRBD2. Trimming took 5 bases from V and 7 from J; bases not matched to a gene: 10. Germline V gene data show CDR1 as WNHNN and CDR2 as SYGVQD (reference sequence). This CDR3 has 17 residues. The CDR3 DNA sequence: TGCGCCAGCAGTCAAAGGACTAGCGGGAGTTTCAGCGGGGAGCTGTTTTTT. Translation gives CASSQRTSGSFSGELFF.

This chain links TRBV5-1 with TRBJ2-1, with 8 bases matching TRBD2. CDR3 size: 14 residues. CDR1 and CDR2 from the germline V gene are SGHRS and YFSETQ. The ends lost 4 bases at V and 4 bases at J; junction bases unmatched: 4. CDR3 residues: CASSRGGEYNEQFF. CDR3 coding DNA: TGCGCCAGCAGCCGGGGGGGAGAATACAATGAGCAGTTCTTC.

The chain is built from TRBV29-1 and TRBJ2-1; D is unclear. The CDR3 spans 12 residues. Germline CDR1 SQVTM, CDR2 ANQGSEA. The germline V and J ends were trimmed by 6 bases and 4 bases, with 10 bases remaining between them. This CDR3 reads CSVAPIYNEQFF. The CDR3 DNA sequence: TGCAGCGTGGCCCCAATTTACAATGAGCAGTTCTTC.

The chain uses TRBV6-5 and TRBJ2-7; weak D call: TRBD1 (5 bases). This CDR3 has 14 residues. Germline V gene data show CDR1 as MNHEY and CDR2 as SVGAGI. Trimming stripped 0 bases from V and 4 bases from J, with 10 bases between. This CDR3 is CASSYSRQRYEQYF. The CDR3 DNA follows: TGTGCCAGCAGTTACTCGCGACAGAGATACGAGCAGTACTTC.

V usage is TRBV7-9 and J usage is TRBJ1-1, with D possibly matching TRBD1 (6 bases). Germline CDR1 and CDR2: SEHNR and FQNEAQ (reference sequence). Trimming pared 3 bases from V and 1 base from J, leaving 12 bases between. CDR3 size: 15 residues. CDR3: CASSFSGVGNTEAFF. The CDR3 DNA sequence: TGTGCCAGCAGCTTTTCAGGGGTAGGGAACACTGAAGCTTTCTTT.

The chain employs TRBV11-2 and TRBJ2-7, with unresolved D. The germline gives CDR1 SGHAT, CDR2 FQNNGV. The CDR3 runs to 15 residues. The V gene lost 5 bases and the J gene lost 3 bases, with 17 bases spanning the gap. The CDR3, as DNA: TGTGCCAGCAGCCCTGGGCAAGCCTACCGCTACGAGCAGTACTTC. Amino acids: CASSPGQAYRYEQYF.

On this clone itself: Distinct nucleotide sequences in the sample also encode this CDR3. The V call is TRBV7-6, the J call TRBJ2-5; D is unresolved. The CDR3 length is 12 residues. Trimming stripped 1 base from V and 5 bases from J, with 5 bases between. Germline V lookup: CDR1 SGHVS, CDR2 FNYEAQ. CDR3 residues: CASSLVRETQYF. CDR3 coding DNA: TGTGCCAGCAGCTTAGTTCGGGAGACCCAGTACTTC.

This clone was detected a few times. The rearrangement links TRBV30 to TRBJ2-6, with a weak D call TRBD1 (5 bases). The CDR3 sequence is 16 residues long. The V gene's germline CDR1 is GTSNPN and CDR2 SVGIG (reference sequence). Trimming stripped 4 bases from V and 0 bases from J, with 13 bases between. The CDR3 sequence: CAWTGQGSSGANVLTF. Written as DNA, the CDR3 is TGTGCCTGGACTGGCCAGGGAAGCTCTGGGGCCAACGTCCTGACTTTC.

This clone was recorded a few times. V is TRBV11-2 and J is TRBJ2-3; D unresolved. This CDR3 comprises 11 residues. V was clipped by 5 bases and J by 6 bases, with 6 bases between them. Per germline, CDR1 SGHAT and CDR2 FQNNGV. CDR3 sequence reads: CASSTEDTQYF. For the CDR3, the DNA is TGTGCCAGCAGCACGGAGGATACGCAGTATTTT.

The chain carries TRBV28 and TRBJ1-1; TRBD1 matches 10 bases. V lost 7 bases to trimming and J lost 2 bases; unmatched junction nucleotides: 10. This CDR3 is built from 16 residues. CDR1 is MDHEN and CDR2 is SYDVKM in the germline V gene. CDR3 region: CASNGQGGPGNTEAFF. CDR3 DNA: TGTGCCAGCAACGGACAGGGGGGACCGGGTAACACTGAAGCTTTCTTT.

The J gene is TRBJ2-3, the V gene TRBV25-1, with D possibly being TRBD2 (6 bases). The CDR3 covers 13 residues. V was shortened by 7 bases and J by 10 bases, with 18 bases between the two germline ends. Germline CDR1 reads MGHDK; CDR2 reads SYGVNS. CDR3 bases: TGTGCCAGCAACATGGTGGGCGGGGTGGCGCAGTATTTT. Translating it yields CASNMVGGVAQYF.

The rearrangement uses TRBV7-9 and TRBJ1-1, with TRBD1 identical over 8 bases. The CDR3 totals 19 residues. The ends lost 4 bases at V and 3 bases at J; junction bases unmatched: 19. The germline CDR1 and CDR2 sequences are SEHNR and FQNEAQ (reference sequence). CDR3 region: CASSSPLGGQVVGDTEAFF. The CDR3 DNA is TGTGCCAGCAGCTCTCCTTTAGGGGGACAGGTAGTCGGGGACACTGAAGCTTTCTTT.

The rearrangement joins TRBV10-3 to TRBJ2-7; TRBD1 is a possible D gene (6 bases). The ends were cut back, 6 bases at V and 5 bases at J, with 8 bases in the middle. The CDR3 contains 11 residues. Per the germline V gene, CDR1 is ENHRY and CDR2 is SYGVKD. The CDR3 DNA is TGTGCCATCAGGGGGGCAAACGAGCAGTACTTC. Its translation is CAIRGANEQYF.

In its sample, this clone was seen a few times. J is TRBJ1-2 and V is TRBV5-4; TRBD1 is a possible D gene (5 bases). The V end was cut by 4 bases, the J end by 2 bases, with 9 bases between. Germline V gives CDR1 SGHNT, CDR2 YYREEE (reference sequence). The CDR3 totals 13 residues. This CDR3 reads CASSAGPNYGYTF. The CDR3 DNA follows: TGTGCCAGCAGCGCGGGACCCAACTATGGCTACACCTTC.

V gene TRBV10-3 combines with J gene TRBJ2-7, with 8 bases lining up with TRBD2. The germline V gene has CDR1 ENHRY and CDR2 SYGVKD. V shed 4 bases, J shed 1 base, and the junction held 6 bases outside the gene matches. There are 15 residues in the CDR3. CDR3 DNA sequence: TGTGCCATCAGTGCCCCAGGGACTAGTTCCTACGAGCAGTACTTC. Translating gives CAISAPGTSSYEQYF.

The gene calls are TRBV18 and TRBJ2-7; D is uncertain. CDR1 is KGHSH, CDR2 LQKENI, per germline. The CDR3 extends over 13 amino acids. The V end was cut by 1 base, the J end by 6 bases, with 10 bases between. CDR3 in amino acids: CASSPRAPSEQYF. Written as DNA, the CDR3 is TGTGCCAGCTCACCACGGGCACCTTCCGAGCAGTACTTC.

This clone has a handful of counts. The chain combines TRBV2 with TRBJ2-3; TRBD2 matches 8 bases. Germline V CDR1 and CDR2: SNHLY, FYNNEI. This CDR3 contains 16 residues. V lost 6 bases to trimming and J lost 4 bases; unmatched junction nucleotides: 12. The CDR3 reads CASSAYAGTRADTQYF. In DNA form, the CDR3 reads TGTGCCAGCAGCGCCTACGCCGGGACTAGAGCAGATACGCAGTATTTT.

The chain carries TRBV19 and TRBJ1-1, with a possible D match to TRBD1 (5 bases). The germline CDR1 and CDR2 sequences are LNHDA and SQIVND (reference sequence). V was trimmed by 7 bases and J by 4 bases, leaving 13 bases between them. The CDR3 spans 13 residues. As DNA, the CDR3 is TGTGCCAGTACCGAAGGCGGGGGCACTGAAGCTTTCTTT. As protein: CASTEGGGTEAFF.

The chain combines TRBV6-1 with TRBJ2-6, with D uncertain. The CDR3 runs to 17 residues. Deletions cut 4 bases from V and 0 bases from J, with 13 bases between. The germline V gene encodes CDR1 MNHNS and CDR2 SASEGT. The CDR3 DNA reads TGTGCCAGCAGTGGAGAGTACAGCCACTCTGGGGCCAACGTCCTGACTTTC. The encoded protein is CASSGEYSHSGANVLTF.

The chain has TRBV4-2 and TRBJ2-3, with 11 bases aligning to TRBD2. Germline V gene sequence: CDR1 LGHNA, CDR2 YNFKEQ. The V segment lost 1 base and the J segment 1 base; nucleotides outside the gene matches: 1. The CDR3 has 16 residues. The CDR3 here is CASSQGGLAGTDTQYF. CDR3 sequence (DNA): TGTGCCAGCAGCCAAGGGGGACTAGCGGGCACAGATACGCAGTATTTT.

The chain recombines TRBV30 with TRBJ2-7; D is undetermined. Germline values: CDR1 GTSNPN, CDR2 SVGIG (reference sequence). V lost 2 bases, J lost 0 bases, and 2 bases lay in between. The CDR3 extends over 11 amino acids. The CDR3 region is CAWSYSYEQYF. The CDR3 coding sequence is TGTGCCTGGAGTTACTCCTACGAGCAGTACTTC.

The chain carries TRBV19 and TRBJ1-2, with 8 nucleotides matching TRBD1. Germline V CDR1 and CDR2: LNHDA, SQIVND (reference sequence). CDR3 length: 15 residues. The trim removed 4 bases at V and 1 base at J, leaving 5 bases unmatched. The CDR3 nucleotides are TGTGCCAGTAGTACACGACAGGGGCGTAACTATGGCTACACCTTC. It is translated as CASSTRQGRNYGYTF.